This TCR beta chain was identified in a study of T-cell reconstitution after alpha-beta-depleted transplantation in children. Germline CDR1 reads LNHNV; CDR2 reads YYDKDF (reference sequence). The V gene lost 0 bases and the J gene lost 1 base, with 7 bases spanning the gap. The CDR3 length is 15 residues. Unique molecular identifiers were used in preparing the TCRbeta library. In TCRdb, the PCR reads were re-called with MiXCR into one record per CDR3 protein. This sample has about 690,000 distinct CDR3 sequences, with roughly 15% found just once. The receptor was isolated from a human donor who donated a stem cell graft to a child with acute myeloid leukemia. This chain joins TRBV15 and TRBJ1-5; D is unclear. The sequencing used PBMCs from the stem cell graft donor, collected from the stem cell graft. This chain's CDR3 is CATSRERPSNQPQHF. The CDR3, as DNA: TGTGCCACCAGCAGAGAGAGGCCGAGCAATCAGCCCCAGCATTTT.